The next 20 T cell receptor beta chains were all read from a single sample in a study of blood T cell repertoires in COVID-19. Some clones are missing from TCRdb's copy, which holds only in-frame ones; the method was immunoSEQ multiplex PCR. The repertoire holds roughly 200,000 clones, with 80% to 85% as singletons. Sample: peripheral blood. The receptors were sampled from an elderly woman with COVID-19, enrolled during active disease.

This clone was seen a single time. The rearrangement uses TRBV5-4 and TRBJ2-1, with D perhaps TRBD1 (5 bases). The CDR3 loop spans 14 amino acids. V was trimmed by 4 bases and J by 12 bases, leaving 20 bases between them. CDR1 is SGHNT and CDR2 is YYREEE in the germline V gene (reference sequence). The DNA of the CDR3 is TGTGCCAGCAGCCCGGGTGGGCAGGGTTTTTGGCAGTTCTTC. Its protein product is CASSPGGQGFWQFF. The whole variable domain, filled in from reference TRBV5-4 and TRBJ2-1, reads ETGVTQSPTHLIKTRGQQVTLRCSSQSGHNTVSWYQQALGQGPQFIFQYYREEENGRGNFPPRFSGLQFPNYSSELNVNALELDDSALYLCASSPGGQGFWQFFGPGTRLTVL.

The chain uses TRBV20-1 and TRBJ1-5; D is undetermined. V was cut by 3 bases and J by 2 bases, with 8 bases left in between. Germline loops: CDR1 DFQATT, CDR2 SNEGSKA (reference sequence). The CDR3 runs 13 residues. CDR3 protein: CSASFLGNQPQHF. Here the CDR3 DNA reads TGCAGTGCTAGTTTCCTAGGCAATCAGCCCCAGCATTTT.

V usage is TRBV5-8 and J usage is TRBJ2-3; 8 bases are shared with TRBD1. CDR1 SGHTS and CDR2 YDEGEE come from the germline V gene. Unmatched junction bases numbered 2, after V lost 0 bases and J lost 2 bases. The CDR3 totals 15 residues. In DNA, the CDR3 is TGTGCCAGCAGCTTGGACAGGGGGACCACAGATACGCAGTATTTT. It yields the protein CASSLDRGTTDTQYF.

This clone was observed a single time. This sequence joins TRBV10-3 and TRBJ2-5, with 8 bases lining up with TRBD2. This CDR3 is built from 15 residues. Germline V lookup: CDR1 ENHRY, CDR2 SYGVKD. V was clipped by 4 bases and J by 4 bases; unmatched bases: 8. CDR3: CAISATSAGGETQYF. DNA of the CDR3: TGTGCCATCAGTGCGACTAGCGCCGGGGGAGAGACCCAGTACTTC.

The chain joins TRBV7-9 to TRBJ1-1, with D unclear. The CDR3 has 14 amino acids. Germline V CDR1 and CDR2: SEHNR, FQNEAQ (reference sequence). The ends were cut back, 11 bases at V and 4 bases at J, with 20 bases in the middle. The chain's CDR3 is CAGVTQNVGTEAFF. The CDR3 DNA follows: TGTGCCGGCGTGACTCAAAACGTTGGCACTGAAGCTTTCTTT.

This chain connects TRBV4-2 to TRBJ1-6; 10 nucleotides agree with TRBD1. Germline assignment: CDR1 LGHNA and CDR2 YNFKEQ. Losses at the gene ends were 2 bases for V and 8 bases for J; bases not matched to a gene: 6. CDR3 length: 16 amino acids. The CDR3 DNA is TGTGCCAGCAGCCAATCCGGGACAGGGGCTTATTCACCCCTCCACTTT. Its translation is CASSQSGTGAYSPLHF.

This chain links TRBV12-3 or TRBV12-4 with TRBJ1-3; 7 nucleotides line up with TRBD1. The junction had 4 bases not matched to a gene; V was cut back by 7 bases and J by 4 bases. The length of the CDR3 is 13 residues. CDR3 region: CASNTGVGNTIYF. CDR3 in DNA: TGTGCCAGCAATACAGGGGTCGGAAACACCATATATTTT.

This rearrangement joins TRBV6-8 to TRBJ1-2; TRBD1 might be the D (5 bases). The CDR3 contains 14 residues. Looked up from germline, CDR1 is MNHGY and CDR2 is SAAAGT. Deletions cut 7 bases from V and 4 bases from J, with 16 bases between. The CDR3 loop is CASITAGGLYGYTF. For the CDR3, the DNA is TGTGCCAGCATTACGGCGGGGGGACTCTATGGCTACACCTTC.

The genes are TRBV19 and TRBJ1-3; no definite D call. CDR3 length: 15 residues. In germline, CDR1 is LNHDA, CDR2 SQIVND (reference sequence). The V end was cut by 5 bases, the J end by 2 bases, with 13 bases between. CDR3 in DNA: TGTGCCAGTAGTGGATATGAGGTCACTGGAAACACCATATATTTT. This translates into CASSGYEVTGNTIYF. The full variable domain, in which reference TRBV19 and TRBJ1-3 provide the parts outside the CDR3, is DGGITQSPKYLFRKEGQNVTLSCEQNLNHDAMYWYRQDPGQGLRLIYYSQIVNDFQKGDIAEGYSVSREKKESFPLTVTSAQKNPTAFYLCASSGYEVTGNTIYFGEGSWLTVV.

V and J are TRBV6-1 and TRBJ2-1; a possible D gene is TRBD2 (5 bases). Germline V lookup: CDR1 MNHNS, CDR2 SASEGT. The CDR3 is 17 residues long. With 3 bases removed from V and 0 bases from J, the gap between germline ends came to 15 bases. Here the CDR3 DNA reads TGTGCCAGCAGTGAGGTACGGGGAGATAGCTCCTACAATGAGCAGTTCTTC. It codes for CASSEVRGDSSYNEQFF.

This clone was observed once. V gene TRBV7-2 combines with J gene TRBJ1-2; a weak D match, TRBD1 (5 bases). V lost 1 base, J lost 5 bases, and 14 bases lay in between. The CDR3 runs 15 residues. In germline, CDR1 is SGHTA, CDR2 FQGNSA. The CDR3 protein is CASSLDNGGRYGYTF. The CDR3 DNA reads as TGTGCCAGCAGCTTAGATAACGGGGGGAGGTATGGCTACACCTTC.

The chain carries TRBV29-1 and TRBJ1-1, with 8 bases lining up with TRBD1. Germline loops: CDR1 SQVTM, CDR2 ANQGSEA. This CDR3 has 15 amino acids. V lost 8 bases to trimming and J lost 0 bases; unmatched junction nucleotides: 11. CDR3 nucleotide sequence: TGCAGCATCTCGACAGGGGCAAGGGTGAACACTGAAGCTTTCTTT. It specifies CSISTGARVNTEAFF.

The rearrangement uses TRBV27 and TRBJ2-1; 8 positions match TRBD1. This CDR3 is 13 amino acids long. Germline lookup yields CDR1 MNHEY and CDR2 SMNVEV (reference sequence). V was pared by 10 bases and J by 6 bases, with 8 bases of the junction left unmatched. CDR3 coding DNA: TGTGCCACTAGGACAGGGAAGTTCAATGAGCAGTTCTTC. It encodes CATRTGKFNEQFF.

The chain combines TRBV27 with TRBJ1-1; 10 bases agree with TRBD1. The ends lost 4 bases at V and 5 bases at J; junction bases unmatched: 7. Germline V gene lookup returns CDR1 MNHEY and CDR2 SMNVEV (reference sequence). The CDR3 runs 15 residues. The chain's CDR3 is CASSYPPGQGTEAFF. The CDR3 DNA sequence: TGTGCCAGCAGTTACCCTCCGGGACAGGGGACTGAAGCTTTCTTT.

This sequence joins TRBV10-2 and TRBJ1-2; D uncertain. Trimming stripped 6 bases from V and 2 bases from J, with 16 bases between. The CDR3 spans 15 residues. The V gene's germline CDR1 is WSHSY and CDR2 SAAADI. The CDR3 loop reads CASSRSGGENYGYTF. The CDR3 coding sequence is TGCGCCAGCAGCCGAAGCGGTGGGGAGAACTATGGCTACACCTTC.

This chain uses TRBV9 with TRBJ2-7, with 8 bases lining up with TRBD1. V gave up 0 bases and J gave up 6 bases; unmatched junction bases: 5. The germline gives CDR1 SGDLS, CDR2 YYNGEE. This CDR3 region has 14 residues. CDR3 sequence: CASSVGDRGGEQYF. The CDR3 coding sequence is TGTGCCAGCAGCGTAGGAGACAGGGGTGGCGAGCAGTACTTC.

The sample holds one count of this clone. The chain has TRBV21-1 and TRBJ2-3; the DNA was not compared with TRBD2, the D call given in the table. TRBV21-1 is shown as a pseudogene. CDR3 size: 17 residues. The CDR3 protein is CASSTWTSGGPTDTQYF. The CDR3 DNA reads TGTGCCAGCAGCACGTGGACTAGCGGGGGGCCCACAGATACGCAGTATTTT.

The J gene is TRBJ1-2, the V gene TRBV6-4; no firm D call. The CDR3 has 15 amino acids. Germline V gene data show CDR1 as MRHNA and CDR2 as SNTAGT. With 3 bases removed from V and 4 bases from J, the gap between germline ends came to 15 bases. In DNA form, the CDR3 reads TGTGCCAGCAGTGAAAAGGCTTCACGGGGCTATGGCTACACCTTC. Translating it yields CASSEKASRGYGYTF.

V usage is TRBV28 and J usage is TRBJ1-5, with TRBD1 identical over 12 bases. Germline lookup yields CDR1 MDHEN and CDR2 SYDVKM. The length of the CDR3 is 21 residues. The junction had 19 bases not matched to a gene; V was cut back by 3 bases and J by 4 bases. The CDR3 loop reads CASSFTPAPRDRGQRNQPQHF. CDR3 DNA: TGTGCCAGCAGTTTCACCCCCGCACCCCGGGACAGGGGGCAGCGAAATCAGCCCCAGCATTTT.

The rearrangement uses TRBV7-8 and TRBJ1-2, with D unresolved. Per germline, CDR1 SGHVS and CDR2 FQNEAQ. The CDR3 is made up of 15 amino acids. V gave up 1 base and J gave up 0 bases, with 9 bases separating them. This chain's CDR3 is CASSLVGSSNYGYTF. DNA of the CDR3: TGTGCCAGCAGCTTAGTGGGCAGCTCTAACTATGGCTACACCTTC.